These 14 T cell receptor beta chains were all obtained from the same sample, sequenced in a study of a mutant IDH1 vaccine in newly diagnosed glioma. No antigen is known for these receptors. This sample's time point: week 35, safety follow-up. A 20-mer mutant IDH1 peptide at 300 ug was injected subcutaneously with topical imiquimod. Method: immunoSEQ multiplex PCR; TCRdb's copy keeps in-frame clones and lacks some. The table includes some 66,000 clones, roughly 80% detected once. Specimen: PBMCs, collected from a glioma patient whose treatment included an IDH1 peptide vaccine. The receptors were gathered from a man aged 25 to 45 with glioma.

The sample holds one count of this clone. The V and J genes are TRBV19 and TRBJ2-3; D is unresolved. The V gene lost 5 bases and the J gene lost 2 bases, with 11 bases spanning the gap. Germline CDR1 LNHDA, CDR2 SQIVND (reference sequence). This CDR3 contains 14 residues. The CDR3, as DNA: TGTGCCAGTAGTCCGACCTCAGCCACAGATACGCAGTATTTT. Protein product: CASSPTSATDTQYF.

The rearrangement uses TRBV27 and TRBJ2-2; no firm D call. In germline, CDR1 is MNHEY, CDR2 SMNVEV (reference sequence). Trimming removed 0 bases from V and 3 bases from J, with 8 bases in between. The CDR3 totals 15 residues. The CDR3 DNA reads TGTGCCAGCAGTTTATCCATTATCTACACCGGGGAGCTGTTTTTT. Translated, it gives CASSLSIIYTGELFF.

For this clone: This sample also contains other DNA sequences that code for the same CDR3. This chain joins TRBV27 and TRBJ2-7; perhaps TRBD1 as D (5 bases). Germline CDR1 and CDR2: MNHEY and SMNVEV (reference sequence). Trimming cost V 0 bases and J 2 bases, with 5 bases left between them. The CDR3 totals 13 residues. The CDR3 DNA sequence: TGTGCCAGCAGTTTATCGGGGCCCTACGAGCAGTACTTC. The encoded protein is CASSLSGPYEQYF.

This clone showed up just once. V gene TRBV27 combines with J gene TRBJ2-5, with D unresolved. Trimming pared 2 bases from V and 1 base from J, leaving 5 bases between. This CDR3 is 13 amino acids long. Looked up from germline, CDR1 is MNHEY and CDR2 is SMNVEV (reference sequence). The CDR3 bases are TGTGCCAGCAGTTTAAGCAGCCAAGAGACCCAGTACTTC. This codes for CASSLSSQETQYF.

This chain connects TRBV5-1 to TRBJ2-7, with no clear D. Germline loops: CDR1 SGHRS, CDR2 YFSETQ. This CDR3 comprises 13 residues. V dropped 0 bases and J dropped 4 bases, with 8 bases sitting between them. The DNA for the CDR3 is TGCGCCAGCAGCTTGGCCACCGGGTACGAGCAGTACTTC. It specifies CASSLATGYEQYF.

The rearrangement links TRBV7-8 to TRBJ2-2; D assignment may be TRBD1 or TRBD2 (5 bases each). The V and J ends lost 5 bases and 4 bases respectively, with 20 bases between them. The CDR3 runs to 17 residues. Germline CDR1 is SGHVS and CDR2 is FQNEAQ. The CDR3 DNA sequence: TGTGCCAGCAGCCAAGACTACCGAGGGGTGGTCACCGGGGAGCTGTTTTTT. It translates to CASSQDYRGVVTGELFF. Based on the CDR3 plus reference TRBV7-8 and TRBJ2-2, the full variable domain is GAGVSQSPRYKVAKRGQDVALRCDPISGHVSLFWYQQALGQGPEFLTYFQNEAQLDKSGLPSDRFFAERPEGSVSTLKIQRTQQEDSAVYLCASSQDYRGVVTGELFFGEGSRLTVL.

The chain uses TRBV19 and TRBJ1-1, with D perhaps TRBD1 (6 bases). V lost 4 bases and J 3 bases, leaving 12 bases between the germline ends. CDR3 size: 14 residues. The germline gives CDR1 LNHDA, CDR2 SQIVND (reference sequence). CDR3: CASSRQQGYTEAFF. The CDR3 DNA reads as TGTGCCAGTAGTAGACAGCAGGGGTACACTGAAGCTTTCTTT.

The genes are TRBV2 and TRBJ1-4; no clear D. This CDR3 comprises 13 residues. V dropped 4 bases and J dropped 10 bases, with 13 bases sitting between them. Looked up from germline, CDR1 is SNHLY and CDR2 is FYNNEI. The CDR3 DNA follows: TGTGCCAGCAGTGTGGTGGGTACGACAAAACTGTTTTTT. Its translation: CASSVVGTTKLFF.

The V gene is TRBV4-1, the J gene TRBJ1-5, with 10 bases lining up with TRBD1. The V segment lost 3 bases and the J segment 1 base; nucleotides outside the gene matches: 6. Germline V gene data show CDR1 as MGHRA and CDR2 as YSYEKL. This CDR3 spans 17 amino acids. The CDR3 DNA reads as TGCGCCAGCAGCCAGGTTCCGGGACAGGGGAGCAATCAGCCCCAGCATTTT. Amino acids: CASSQVPGQGSNQPQHF.

V and J are TRBV10-1 and TRBJ2-2, with D possibly being TRBD1 or TRBD2 (5 bases each). CDR1 WNHNN and CDR2 SYGVQD come from the germline V gene (reference sequence). The CDR3 length is 15 residues. Trimming shortened V by 0 bases and J by 4 bases, and 9 bases separated the two germline ends. CDR3 sequence: CASSESTGTTGELFF. The CDR3 DNA reads as TGCGCCAGCAGTGAGTCAACGGGGACCACCGGGGAGCTGTTTTTT.

The chain employs TRBV6-5 and TRBJ1-1; D is unresolved. The ends were cut back, 2 bases at V and 7 bases at J, with 8 bases in the middle. Germline-derived CDR1 and CDR2 are MNHEY and SVGAGI. CDR3 size: 12 residues. As DNA, the CDR3 is TGTGCCAGCAGTTACCCGCCGGGTGAAGCTTTCTTT. It encodes CASSYPPGEAFF.

The chain combines TRBV2 with TRBJ2-5; no firm D call. This CDR3 contains 12 residues. Germline V CDR1 and CDR2: SNHLY, FYNNEI. Deletions cut 6 bases from V and 2 bases from J, with 7 bases between. The CDR3: CASSLEQETQYF. CDR3 DNA sequence: TGTGCCAGCAGCCTAGAACAAGAGACCCAGTACTTC. Full variable domain (outside the CDR3, taken from reference TRBV2 and TRBJ2-5): EPEVTQTPSHQVTQMGQEVILRCVPISNHLYFYWYRQILGQKVEFLVSFYNNEISEKSEIFDDQFSVERPDGSNFTLKIRSTKLEDSAMYFCASSLEQETQYFGPGTRLLVL.

The CDR3 spells CASSPIGVEEQYF. The DNA for the CDR3 is TGTGCCAGCTCACCAATAGGGGTGGAAGAGCAGTACTTC. V usage is TRBV18 and J usage is TRBJ2-7; tentatively, D is TRBD1 (5 bases). The CDR3 runs 13 residues. The germline CDR1 and CDR2 sequences are KGHSH and LQKENI. The V end lost 2 bases, the J end lost 7 bases, and 12 bases lay between the germline ends.

V usage is TRBV7-6 and J usage is TRBJ2-3, with 7 positions matching TRBD1. Germline V CDR1 and CDR2: SGHVS, FNYEAQ. The CDR3 runs 16 residues. Trimming removed 3 bases from V and 0 bases from J; junction bases left unmatched: 6. CDR3 loop: CASSLGTVYSTDTQYF. Written as DNA, the CDR3 is TGTGCCAGCAGCTTGGGGACAGTCTATAGCACAGATACGCAGTATTTT.